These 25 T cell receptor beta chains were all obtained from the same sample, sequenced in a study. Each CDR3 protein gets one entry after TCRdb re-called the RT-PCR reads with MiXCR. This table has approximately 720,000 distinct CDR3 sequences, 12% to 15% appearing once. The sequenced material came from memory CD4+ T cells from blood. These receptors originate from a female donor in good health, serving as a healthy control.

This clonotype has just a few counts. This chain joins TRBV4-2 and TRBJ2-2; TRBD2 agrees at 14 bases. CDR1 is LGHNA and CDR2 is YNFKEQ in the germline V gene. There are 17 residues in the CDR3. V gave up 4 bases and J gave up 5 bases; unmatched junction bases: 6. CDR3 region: CASSPGLAGDRTGELFF. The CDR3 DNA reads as TGTGCCAGCAGCCCGGGACTAGCGGGAGACCGTACCGGGGAGCTGTTTTTT.

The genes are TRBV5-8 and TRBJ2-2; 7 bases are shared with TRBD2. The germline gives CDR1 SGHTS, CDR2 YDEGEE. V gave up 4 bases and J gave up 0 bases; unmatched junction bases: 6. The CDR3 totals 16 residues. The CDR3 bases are TGTGCCAGCAGCCCCGGGACTACCGCGAACACCGGGGAGCTGTTTTTT. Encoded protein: CASSPGTTANTGELFF. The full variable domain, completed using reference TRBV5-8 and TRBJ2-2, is EAGVTQSPTHLIKTRGQQATLRCSPISGHTSVYWYQQALGLGLQFLLWYDEGEERNRGNFPPRFSGRQFPNYSSELNVNALELEDSALYLCASSPGTTANTGELFFGEGSRLTVL.

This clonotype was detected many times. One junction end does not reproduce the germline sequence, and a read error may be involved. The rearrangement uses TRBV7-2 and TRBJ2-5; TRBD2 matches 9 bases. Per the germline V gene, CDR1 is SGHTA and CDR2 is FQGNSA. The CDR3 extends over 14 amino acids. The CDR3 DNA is TGTGCCAGCAGTTTAGGCGGGGGGGCGGAGACCCAGTACTTC. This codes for CASSLGGGAETQYF.

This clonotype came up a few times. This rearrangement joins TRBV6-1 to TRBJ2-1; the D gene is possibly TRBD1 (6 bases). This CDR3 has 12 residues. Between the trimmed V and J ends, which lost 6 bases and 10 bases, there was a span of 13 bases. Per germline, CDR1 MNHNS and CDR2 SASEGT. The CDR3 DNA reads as TGTGCCAGCAGGCCCGGACAGCAGGAGCAGTTCTTC. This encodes CASRPGQQEQFF.

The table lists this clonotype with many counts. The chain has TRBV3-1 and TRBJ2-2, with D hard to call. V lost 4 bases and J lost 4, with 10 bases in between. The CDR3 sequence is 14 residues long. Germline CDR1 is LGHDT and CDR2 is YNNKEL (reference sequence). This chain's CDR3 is CASSPPSVTGELFF. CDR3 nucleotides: TGTGCCAGCAGCCCGCCTTCGGTCACCGGGGAGCTGTTTTTT.

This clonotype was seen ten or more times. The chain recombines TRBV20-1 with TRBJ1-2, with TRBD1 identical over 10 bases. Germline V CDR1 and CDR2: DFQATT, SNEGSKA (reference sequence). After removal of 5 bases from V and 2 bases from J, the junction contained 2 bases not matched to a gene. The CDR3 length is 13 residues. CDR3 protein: CSALDRGNYGYTF. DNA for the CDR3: TGCAGTGCTCTGGACAGGGGGAACTATGGCTACACCTTC.

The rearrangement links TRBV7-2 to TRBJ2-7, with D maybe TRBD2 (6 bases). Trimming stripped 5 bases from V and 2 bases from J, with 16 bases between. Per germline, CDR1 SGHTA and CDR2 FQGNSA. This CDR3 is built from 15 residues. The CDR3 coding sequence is TGTGCCAGCAGCCGCCGGACTACCCGAGCCTACGAGCAGTACTTC. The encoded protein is CASSRRTTRAYEQYF.

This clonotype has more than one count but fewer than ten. CDR3: CASSARPGLAGASSYNEQFF. For the CDR3, the DNA is TGTGCCAGCAGCGCGCGACCGGGACTAGCGGGGGCGAGCTCCTACAATGAGCAGTTCTTC. The V gene is TRBV9, the J gene TRBJ2-1; 14 nucleotides align to TRBD2. The CDR3 has 20 amino acids. Per the germline V gene, CDR1 is SGDLS and CDR2 is YYNGEE. The trim removed 3 bases at V and 0 bases at J, leaving 11 bases unmatched.

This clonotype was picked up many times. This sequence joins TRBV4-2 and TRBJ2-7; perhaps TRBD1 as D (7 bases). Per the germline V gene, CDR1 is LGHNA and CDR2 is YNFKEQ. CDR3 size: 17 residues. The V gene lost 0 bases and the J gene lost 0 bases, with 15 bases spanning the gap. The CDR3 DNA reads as TGTGCCAGCAGCCAAGAGGCGTGGCGGGACAGCTCCTACGAGCAGTACTTC. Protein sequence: CASSQEAWRDSSYEQYF.

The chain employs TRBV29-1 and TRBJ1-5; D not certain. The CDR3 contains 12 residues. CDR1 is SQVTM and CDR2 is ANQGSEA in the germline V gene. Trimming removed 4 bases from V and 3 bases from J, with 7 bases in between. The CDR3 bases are TGCAGCGTTGGGGGAGACAATCAGCCCCAGCATTTT. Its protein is CSVGGDNQPQHF.

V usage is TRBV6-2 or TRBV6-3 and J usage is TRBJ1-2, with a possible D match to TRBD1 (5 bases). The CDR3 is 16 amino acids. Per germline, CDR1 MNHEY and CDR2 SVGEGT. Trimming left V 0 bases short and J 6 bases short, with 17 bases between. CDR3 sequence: CASSYSPATAGDGYTF. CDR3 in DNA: TGTGCCAGCAGTTACTCCCCCGCGACGGCGGGGGATGGCTACACCTTC.

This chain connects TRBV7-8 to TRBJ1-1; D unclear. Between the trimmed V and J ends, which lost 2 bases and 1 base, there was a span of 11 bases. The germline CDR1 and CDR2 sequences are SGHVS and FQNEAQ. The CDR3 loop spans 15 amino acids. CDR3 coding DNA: TGTGCCAGCAGCTTATACGGCAGCCAGAACACTGAAGCTTTCTTT. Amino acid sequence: CASSLYGSQNTEAFF.

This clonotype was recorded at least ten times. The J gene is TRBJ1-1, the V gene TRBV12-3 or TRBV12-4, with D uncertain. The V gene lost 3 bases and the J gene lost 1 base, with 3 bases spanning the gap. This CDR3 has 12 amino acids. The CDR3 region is CASSFTNTEAFF. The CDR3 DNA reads TGTGCCAGCAGTTTTACGAACACTGAAGCTTTCTTT.

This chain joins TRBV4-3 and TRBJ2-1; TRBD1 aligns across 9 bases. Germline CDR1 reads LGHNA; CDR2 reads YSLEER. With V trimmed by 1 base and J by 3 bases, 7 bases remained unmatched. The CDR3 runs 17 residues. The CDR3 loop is CASSQVMTGGFYNEQFF. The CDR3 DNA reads TGCGCCAGCAGCCAAGTTATGACAGGGGGATTCTACAATGAGCAGTTCTTC.

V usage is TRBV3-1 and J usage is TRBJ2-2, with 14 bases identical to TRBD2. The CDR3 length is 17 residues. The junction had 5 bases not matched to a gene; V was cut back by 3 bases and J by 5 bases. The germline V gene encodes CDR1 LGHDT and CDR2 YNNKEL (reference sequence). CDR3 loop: CASSHTGLAGETGELFF. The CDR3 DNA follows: TGTGCCAGCAGCCACACGGGACTAGCGGGAGAAACCGGGGAGCTGTTTTTT.

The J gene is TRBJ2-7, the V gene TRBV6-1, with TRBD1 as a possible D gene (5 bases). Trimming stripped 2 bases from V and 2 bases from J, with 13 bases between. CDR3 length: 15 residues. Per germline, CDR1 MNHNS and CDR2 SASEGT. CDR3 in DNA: TGTGCCAGCAGTGAATATTCAGGGTCTACCTACGAGCAGTACTTC. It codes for CASSEYSGSTYEQYF.

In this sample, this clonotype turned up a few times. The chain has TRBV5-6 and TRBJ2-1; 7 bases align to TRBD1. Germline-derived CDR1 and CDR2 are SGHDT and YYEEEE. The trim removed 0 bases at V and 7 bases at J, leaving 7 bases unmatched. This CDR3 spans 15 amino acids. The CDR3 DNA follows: TGTGCCAGCAGCTTGGTGAGGGGGCGTTTGAATGAGCAGTTCTTC. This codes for CASSLVRGRLNEQFF.

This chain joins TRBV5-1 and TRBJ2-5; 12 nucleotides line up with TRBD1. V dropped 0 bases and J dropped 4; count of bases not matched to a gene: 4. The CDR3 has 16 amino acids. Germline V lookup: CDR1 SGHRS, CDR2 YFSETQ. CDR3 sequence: CASSLGDRGLRETQYF. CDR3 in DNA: TGCGCCAGCAGCTTGGGGGACAGGGGGCTACGAGAGACCCAGTACTTC.

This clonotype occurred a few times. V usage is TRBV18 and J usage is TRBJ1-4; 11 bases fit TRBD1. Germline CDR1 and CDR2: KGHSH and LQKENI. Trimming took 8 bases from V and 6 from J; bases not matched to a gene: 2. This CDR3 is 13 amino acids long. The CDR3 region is CASKGQGDEKLFF. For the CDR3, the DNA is TGTGCCAGCAAGGGACAGGGGGATGAAAAACTGTTTTTT.

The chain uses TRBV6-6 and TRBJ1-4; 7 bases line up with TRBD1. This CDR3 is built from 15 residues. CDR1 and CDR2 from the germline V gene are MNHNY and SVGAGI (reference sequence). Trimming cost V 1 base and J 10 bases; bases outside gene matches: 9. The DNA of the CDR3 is TGTGCCAGCAGTTACTTGGAACAGGGGAGGGGAAAACTGTTTTTT. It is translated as CASSYLEQGRGKLFF.

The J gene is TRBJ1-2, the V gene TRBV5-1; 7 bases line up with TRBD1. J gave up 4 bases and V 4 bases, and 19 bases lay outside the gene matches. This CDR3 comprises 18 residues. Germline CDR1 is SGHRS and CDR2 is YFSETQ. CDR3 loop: CASSIGQAQVETFYGYTF. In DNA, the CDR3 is TGCGCCAGCAGCATCGGACAGGCTCAGGTGGAAACCTTCTATGGCTACACCTTC. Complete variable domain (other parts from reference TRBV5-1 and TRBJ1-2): KAGVTQTPRYLIKTRGQQVTLSCSPISGHRSVSWYQQTPGQGLQFLFEYFSETQRNKGNFPGRFSGRQFSNSRSEMNVSTLELGDSALYLCASSIGQAQVETFYGYTFGSGTRLTVV.

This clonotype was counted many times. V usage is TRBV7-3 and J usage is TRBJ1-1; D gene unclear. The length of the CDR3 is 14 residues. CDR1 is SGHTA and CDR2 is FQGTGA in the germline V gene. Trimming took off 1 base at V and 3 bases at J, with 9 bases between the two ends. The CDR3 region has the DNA TGTGCCAGCAGCTTAATTGGAGGAGACACTGAAGCTTTCTTT. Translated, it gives CASSLIGGDTEAFF.

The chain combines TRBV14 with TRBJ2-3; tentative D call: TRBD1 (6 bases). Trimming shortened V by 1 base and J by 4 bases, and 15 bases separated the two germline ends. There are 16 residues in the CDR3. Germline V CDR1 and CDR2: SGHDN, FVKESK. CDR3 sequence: CASSQAQGYGADTQYF. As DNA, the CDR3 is TGTGCCAGCAGCCAAGCTCAGGGGTATGGGGCAGATACGCAGTATTTT.

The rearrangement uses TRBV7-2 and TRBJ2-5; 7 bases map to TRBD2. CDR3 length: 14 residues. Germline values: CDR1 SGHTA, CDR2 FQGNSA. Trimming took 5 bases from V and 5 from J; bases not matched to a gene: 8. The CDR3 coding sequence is TGTGCCAGCAGCCAATTCGGACTAGGGGAGACCCAGTACTTC. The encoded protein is CASSQFGLGETQYF.

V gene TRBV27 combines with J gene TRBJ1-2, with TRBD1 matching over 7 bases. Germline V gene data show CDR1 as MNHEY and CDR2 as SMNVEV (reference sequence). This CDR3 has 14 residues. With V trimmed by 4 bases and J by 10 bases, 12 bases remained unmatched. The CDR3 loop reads CASSSLGQSSFYTF. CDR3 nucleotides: TGTGCCAGCAGTTCCTTGGGACAGTCATCGTTCTACACCTTC.